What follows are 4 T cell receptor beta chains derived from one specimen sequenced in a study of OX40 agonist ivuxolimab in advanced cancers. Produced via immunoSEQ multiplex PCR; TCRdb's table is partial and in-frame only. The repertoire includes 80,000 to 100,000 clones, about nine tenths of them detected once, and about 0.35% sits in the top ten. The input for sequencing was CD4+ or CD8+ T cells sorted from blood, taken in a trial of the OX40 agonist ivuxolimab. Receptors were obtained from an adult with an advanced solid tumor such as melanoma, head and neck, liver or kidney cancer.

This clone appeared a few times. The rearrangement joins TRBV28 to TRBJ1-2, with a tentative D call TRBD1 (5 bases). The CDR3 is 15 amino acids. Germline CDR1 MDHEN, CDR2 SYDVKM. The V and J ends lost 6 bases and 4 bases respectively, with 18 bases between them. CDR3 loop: CASSGLGGATYGYTF. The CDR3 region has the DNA TGTGCCAGCAGCGGGTTGGGTGGGGCCACCTATGGCTACACCTTC.

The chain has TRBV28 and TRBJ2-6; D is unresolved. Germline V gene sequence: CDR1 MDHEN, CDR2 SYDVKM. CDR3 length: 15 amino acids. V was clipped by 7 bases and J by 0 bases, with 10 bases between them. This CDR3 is CASKGFFSGANVLTF. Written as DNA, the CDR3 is TGTGCCAGCAAGGGATTTTTCTCTGGGGCCAACGTCCTGACTTTC.

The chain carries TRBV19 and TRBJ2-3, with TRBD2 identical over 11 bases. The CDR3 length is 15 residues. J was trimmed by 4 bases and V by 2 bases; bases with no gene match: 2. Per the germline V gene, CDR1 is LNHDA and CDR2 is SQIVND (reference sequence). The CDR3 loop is CASSITSGSPDTQYF. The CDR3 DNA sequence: TGTGCCAGTAGTATAACTAGCGGGAGCCCAGATACGCAGTATTTT.

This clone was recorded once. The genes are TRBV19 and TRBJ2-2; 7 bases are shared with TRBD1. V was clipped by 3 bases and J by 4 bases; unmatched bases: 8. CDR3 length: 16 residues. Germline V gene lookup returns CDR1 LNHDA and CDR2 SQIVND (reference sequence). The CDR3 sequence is CASSIPHRGGTGELFF. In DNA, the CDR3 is TGTGCCAGTAGTATTCCCCACAGGGGTGGCACCGGGGAGCTGTTTTTT. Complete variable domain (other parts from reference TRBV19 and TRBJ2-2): DGGITQSPKYLFRKEGQNVTLSCEQNLNHDAMYWYRQDPGQGLRLIYYSQIVNDFQKGDIAEGYSVSREKKESFPLTVTSAQKNPTAFYLCASSIPHRGGTGELFFGEGSRLTVL.